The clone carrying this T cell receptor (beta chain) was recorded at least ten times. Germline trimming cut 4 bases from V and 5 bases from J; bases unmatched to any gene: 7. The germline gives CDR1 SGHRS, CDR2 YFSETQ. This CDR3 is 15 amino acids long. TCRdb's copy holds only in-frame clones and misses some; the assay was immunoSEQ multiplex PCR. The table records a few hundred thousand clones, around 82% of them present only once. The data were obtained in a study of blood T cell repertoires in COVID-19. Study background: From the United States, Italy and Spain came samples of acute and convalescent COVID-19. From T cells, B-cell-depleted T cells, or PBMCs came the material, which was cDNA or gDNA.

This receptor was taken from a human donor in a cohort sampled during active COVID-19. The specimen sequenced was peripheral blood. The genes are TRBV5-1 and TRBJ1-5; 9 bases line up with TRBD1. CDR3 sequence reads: CASSPGQGIDQPQHF. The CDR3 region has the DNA TGCGCCAGCAGCCCTGGACAGGGGATCGATCAGCCCCAGCATTTT. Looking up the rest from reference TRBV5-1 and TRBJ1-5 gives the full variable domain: KAGVTQTPRYLIKTRGQQVTLSCSPISGHRSVSWYQQTPGQGLQFLFEYFSETQRNKGNFPGRFSGRQFSNSRSEMNVSTLELGDSALYLCASSPGQGIDQPQHFGDGTRLSIL.